This T cell receptor beta chain was sequenced in a study of blood T cells in healthy people across ages. The authors isolated at least 6 million PBMCs per sample. This clonotype was seen once. What it binds is unknown. Study findings and constraints: Roughly linear age-related decline in beta diversity appeared, significant by age around 38. Researchers judged that diversity estimates from one million T cells fell short of true values.

The CDR3 has 13 residues. Per germline, CDR1 LGHDT and CDR2 YNNKEL (reference sequence). V was shortened by 4 bases and J by 7 bases, with 11 bases between the two germline ends. Then a second PCR, running roughly 7 to 11 cycles, was carried out with a sample-barcoded 5' primer and a J-beta primer mix. Researchers report that a template-switch adaptor with 12 random nucleotides tagged each cDNA molecule. TCRdb recomputed calls from the 5' RACE reads with MiXCR, one row per CDR3 protein. The sample holds approximately 1,000,000 distinct CDR3 sequences, 40% to 50% seen once. The chain carries TRBV3-1 and TRBJ2-1; D unclear. Sequenced input: blood. The receptor was isolated from an older woman in good health. The CDR3 region has the DNA TGTGCCAGCAGCCCCCGAACCCCAAATGAGCAGTTCTTC. Translating it yields CASSPRTPNEQFF.